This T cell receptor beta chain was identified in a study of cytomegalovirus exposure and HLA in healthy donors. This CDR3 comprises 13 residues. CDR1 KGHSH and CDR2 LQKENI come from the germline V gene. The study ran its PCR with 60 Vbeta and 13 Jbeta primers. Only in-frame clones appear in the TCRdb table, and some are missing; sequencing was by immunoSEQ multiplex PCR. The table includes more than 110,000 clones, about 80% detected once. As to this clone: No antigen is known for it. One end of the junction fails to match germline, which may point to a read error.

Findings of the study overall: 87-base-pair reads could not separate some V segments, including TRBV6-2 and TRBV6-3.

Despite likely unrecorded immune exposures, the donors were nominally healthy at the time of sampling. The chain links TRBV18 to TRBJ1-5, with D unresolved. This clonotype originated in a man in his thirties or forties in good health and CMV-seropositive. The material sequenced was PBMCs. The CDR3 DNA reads TGTGCCAGCTCACCCTCTAGCGATCAGCCCCAGCATTTT. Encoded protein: CASSPSSDQPQHF.